The entry that follows covers one T cell receptor (beta chain) sequence. Here immunoSEQ multiplex PCR was the method, and the copy in TCRdb shows in-frame clones only, minus some. The sample has 50,000 or so clones, more than 80% seen once. The sample is drawn from a study of T cell changes during pregnancy in multiple sclerosis. V shed 6 bases, J shed 4 bases, and the junction held 7 bases outside the gene matches. CDR3 length: 15 amino acids. Germline lookup yields CDR1 SNHLY and CDR2 FYNNEI. This clonotype was obtained from a female donor with multiple sclerosis, enrolled in a pregnancy study. The V call is TRBV2, the J call TRBJ2-2; 8 bases agree with TRBD1. This sample comprised CD4+ T cells from peripheral blood mononuclear cells, obtained before pregnancy. The DNA for the CDR3 is TGTGCCAGCAGGTTAGACAGGGGAATCACCGGGGAGCTGTTTTTT. Translation: CASRLDRGITGELFF.